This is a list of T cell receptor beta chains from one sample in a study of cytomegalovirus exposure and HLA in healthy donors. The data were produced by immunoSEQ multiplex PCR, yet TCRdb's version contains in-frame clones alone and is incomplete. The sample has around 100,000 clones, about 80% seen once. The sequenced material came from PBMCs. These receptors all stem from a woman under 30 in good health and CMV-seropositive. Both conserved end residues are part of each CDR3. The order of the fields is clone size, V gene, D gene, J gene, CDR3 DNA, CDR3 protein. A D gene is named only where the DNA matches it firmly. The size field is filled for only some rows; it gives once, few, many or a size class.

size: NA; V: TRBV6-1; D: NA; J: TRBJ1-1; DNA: TGTGCCAGCAGTGAAGGAGGAGGGACTGAAGCTTTCTTT; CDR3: CASSEGGGTEAFF
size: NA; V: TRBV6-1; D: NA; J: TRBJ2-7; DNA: TGTGCCAGCACCTGGACTGGGGGCGTCTACGAGCAGTACTTC; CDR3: CASTWTGGVYEQYF
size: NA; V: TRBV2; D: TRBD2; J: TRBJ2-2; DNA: TGTGCCAGCAGAGTAGCGGGAGGGATCGGGGAGCTGTTTTTT; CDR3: CASRVAGGIGELFF
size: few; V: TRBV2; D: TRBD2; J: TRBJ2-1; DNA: TGTGCCAGCACCCGACTAGCGGGAGACACTGAGCAGTTCTTC; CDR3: CASTRLAGDTEQFF
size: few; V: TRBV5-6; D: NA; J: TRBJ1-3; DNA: TGTGCCAGCAGCTTGGCGGGAGCCCTCTCTGGAAACACCATATATTTT; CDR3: CASSLAGALSGNTIYF
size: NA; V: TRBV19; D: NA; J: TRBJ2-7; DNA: TGTGCCAGTAGTATAGACACTACAGGGTACGAGCAGTACTTC; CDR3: CASSIDTTGYEQYF
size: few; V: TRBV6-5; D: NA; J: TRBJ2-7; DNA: TGTGCCAGCAGTTACTTAGGCCCGGACAAGCAGTACTTC; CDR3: CASSYLGPDKQYF
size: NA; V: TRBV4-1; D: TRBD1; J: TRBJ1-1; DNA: TGCGCCAGCAGCCAAGCCGGGACAGGGACCACTGAAGCTTTCTTT; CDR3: CASSQAGTGTTEAFF
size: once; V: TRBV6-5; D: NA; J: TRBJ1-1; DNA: TGTGCCAGCAGTTACTCTGGGGAGGACACTGAAGCTTTCTTT; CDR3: CASSYSGEDTEAFF
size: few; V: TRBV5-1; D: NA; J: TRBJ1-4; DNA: TGCGCCAGCAGCTTAAACATCGGGATCGGGGAAAAACTGTTTTTT; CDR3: CASSLNIGIGEKLFF
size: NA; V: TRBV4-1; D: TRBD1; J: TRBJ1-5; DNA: TGCGCCAGCAGCCAAGGCCGGACAGGCGATCAGCCCCAGCATTTT; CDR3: CASSQGRTGDQPQHF
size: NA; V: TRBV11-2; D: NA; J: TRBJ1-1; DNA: TGTGCCAGCAGCCCCGCCGGGGTAGGCAATACTGAAGCTTTCTTT; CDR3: CASSPAGVGNTEAFF
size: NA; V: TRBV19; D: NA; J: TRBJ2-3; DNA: TGTGCCAGTAGTATAGACCCAGGCACAGATACGCAGTATTTT; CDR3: CASSIDPGTDTQYF
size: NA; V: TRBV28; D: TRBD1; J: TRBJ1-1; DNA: TGTGCCAGCAGTCCCGGGGACAGGGCGGACACTGAAGCTTTCTTT; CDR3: CASSPGDRADTEAFF
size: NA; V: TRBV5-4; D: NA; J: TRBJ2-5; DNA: TGTGCCAGCAGCTTATTCGTCAGCCAAGAGACCCAGTACTTC; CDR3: CASSLFVSQETQYF
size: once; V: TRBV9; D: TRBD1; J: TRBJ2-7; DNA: TGTGCCAGCAGCGGCCGGGACAGACCCTACGAGCAGTACTTC; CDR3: CASSGRDRPYEQYF
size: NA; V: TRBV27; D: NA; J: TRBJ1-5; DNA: TGTGCCAGCAGTCCCATCGTTGGGAGGCGTAATAGCAATCAGCCCCAGCATTTT; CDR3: CASSPIVGRRNSNQPQHF
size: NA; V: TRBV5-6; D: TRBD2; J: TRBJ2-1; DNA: TGTGCCAGCAGCGTTCCCGCTAGCGGGACTTACAATGAGCAGTTCTTC; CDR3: CASSVPASGTYNEQFF
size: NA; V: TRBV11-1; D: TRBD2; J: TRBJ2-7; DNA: TGTGCCAGCAGCCAACCGGGACTAGCGGTCGAACAGTACTTC; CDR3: CASSQPGLAVEQYF
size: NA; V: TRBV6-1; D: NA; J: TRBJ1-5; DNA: TGTGCCAGCAGTGAAGTCAGGGGCCGTAACCAGCCCCAGCATTTT; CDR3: CASSEVRGRNQPQHF
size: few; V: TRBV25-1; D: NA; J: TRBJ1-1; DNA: TGTGCCAGCAGTCGGGGAAGCAGTGAAGCTTTCTTT; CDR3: CASSRGSSEAFF
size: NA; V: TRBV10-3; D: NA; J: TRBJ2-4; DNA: TGTGCCATCAGTGAGGACAGGAAAAACATTCAGTACTTC; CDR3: CAISEDRKNIQYF
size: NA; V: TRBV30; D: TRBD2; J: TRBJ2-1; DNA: TGTGCCTGGAGTATCCCCGGGACTAGCGGCAATGAGCAGTTCTTC; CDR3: CAWSIPGTSGNEQFF
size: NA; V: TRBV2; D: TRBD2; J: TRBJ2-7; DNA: TGTGCCAGCAGTGAAGGACTAGCGGGAGCCCTGTACGAGCAGTACTTC; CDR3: CASSEGLAGALYEQYF
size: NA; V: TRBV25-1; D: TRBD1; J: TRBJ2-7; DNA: TGTGCCAGCAGTGGGTACAGGGGGCTCGAGCAGTACTTC; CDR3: CASSGYRGLEQYF
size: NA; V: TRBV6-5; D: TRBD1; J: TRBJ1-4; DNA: TGTGCCAGCAAACAGGGGGCAACTAATGAAAAACTGTTTTTT; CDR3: CASKQGATNEKLFF
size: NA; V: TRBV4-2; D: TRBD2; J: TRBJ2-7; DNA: TGTGCCAGCAGCCAAGAAGCCCTAGCGGGAGTTACCGAGCAGTACTTC; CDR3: CASSQEALAGVTEQYF
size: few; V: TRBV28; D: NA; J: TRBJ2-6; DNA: TGTGCCACCATAGGAGCGCACCCTTCTGGGGCCAACGTCCTGACTTTC; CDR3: CATIGAHPSGANVLTF
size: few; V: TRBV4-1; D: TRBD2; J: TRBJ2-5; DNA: TGCGCCAGCAGCCAAGGGGGACTAGCGGTACAAGAGACCCAGTACTTC; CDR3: CASSQGGLAVQETQYF
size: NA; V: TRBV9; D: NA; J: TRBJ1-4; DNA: TGTGCCAGCAGCGTACACGGACAGATTAAGGATGAAAAACTGTTTTTT; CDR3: CASSVHGQIKDEKLFF
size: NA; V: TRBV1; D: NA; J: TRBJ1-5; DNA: TGCACCAGCAGCCAAGAACGCGGTCAGCCCCAGCATTTT; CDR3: CTSSQERGQPQHF
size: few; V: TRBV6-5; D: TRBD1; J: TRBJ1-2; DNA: TGTGCCAGCAGTTACATTAGGACAGGGGGCAGTTATGGCTACACCTTC; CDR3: CASSYIRTGGSYGYTF
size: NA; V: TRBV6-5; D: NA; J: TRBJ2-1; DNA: TGTGCCAGCAGTTACCAGGGGGGAACCGGCAATGAGCAGTTCTTC; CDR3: CASSYQGGTGNEQFF
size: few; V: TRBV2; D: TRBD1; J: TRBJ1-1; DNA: TGTGCCAGGGACAGGGGGCGCGAGGTGAACACTGAAGCTTTCTTT; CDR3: CARDRGREVNTEAFF
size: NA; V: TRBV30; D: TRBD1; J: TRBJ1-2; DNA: TGTGCCTGGAGTCCCGGGACAGGGGACGGCTACACCTTC; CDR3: CAWSPGTGDGYTF
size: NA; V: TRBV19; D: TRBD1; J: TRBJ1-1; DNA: TGTGCCAGTAGTTCCAGACAGGGGGAAAACACTGAAGCTTTCTTT; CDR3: CASSSRQGENTEAFF
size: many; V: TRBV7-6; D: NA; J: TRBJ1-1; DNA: TGTGCCAGCAGCTTAGAATCCGGGGACACTGAAGCTTTCTTT; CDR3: CASSLESGDTEAFF
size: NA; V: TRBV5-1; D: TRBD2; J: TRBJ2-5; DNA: TGCGCCAGCAGCTTGGAATTAGCGGGTAGGAAAGAGACCCAGTACTTC; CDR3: CASSLELAGRKETQYF
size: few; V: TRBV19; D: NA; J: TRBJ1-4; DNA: TGTGCCAGTAGTATGGGAGGACCTAACGGACTGTTTTTT; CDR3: CASSMGGPNGLFF
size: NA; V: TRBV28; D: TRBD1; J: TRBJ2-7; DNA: TGTGCCAGCAGTTCTGCCGGGACAGGGTCCTACGAGCAGTACTTC; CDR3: CASSSAGTGSYEQYF
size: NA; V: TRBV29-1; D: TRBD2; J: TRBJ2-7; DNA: TGCAGCGTGACTAGCGGGAACTACGAGCAGTACTTC; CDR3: CSVTSGNYEQYF
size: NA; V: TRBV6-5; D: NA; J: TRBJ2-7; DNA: TGTGCCAGCAGTTACTCGGGGACAAACTACGAGCAGTACTTC; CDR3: CASSYSGTNYEQYF
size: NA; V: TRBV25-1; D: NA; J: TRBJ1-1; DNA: TGTGCCAGCAGTAGGACAGTTTTGAACACTGAAGCTTTCTTT; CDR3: CASSRTVLNTEAFF
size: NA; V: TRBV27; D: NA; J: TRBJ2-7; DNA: TGTGCCAGCAGTTTATTAGGGGACGAGCAGTACTTC; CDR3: CASSLLGDEQYF
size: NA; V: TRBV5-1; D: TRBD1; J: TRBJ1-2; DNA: TGCGCCAGCAGCCAGACAGGGGCTGGCGGCTACACCTTC; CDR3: CASSQTGAGGYTF
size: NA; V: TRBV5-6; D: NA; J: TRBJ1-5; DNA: TGTGCCAGCAGCCCCGGCTGGGGAGGAGGTCAGCCCCAGCATTTT; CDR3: CASSPGWGGGQPQHF
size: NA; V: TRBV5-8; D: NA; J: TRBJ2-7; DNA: TGTGCCAGCAGCTTGGTGGCCTCCCGGGACGAGCAGTACTTC; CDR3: CASSLVASRDEQYF